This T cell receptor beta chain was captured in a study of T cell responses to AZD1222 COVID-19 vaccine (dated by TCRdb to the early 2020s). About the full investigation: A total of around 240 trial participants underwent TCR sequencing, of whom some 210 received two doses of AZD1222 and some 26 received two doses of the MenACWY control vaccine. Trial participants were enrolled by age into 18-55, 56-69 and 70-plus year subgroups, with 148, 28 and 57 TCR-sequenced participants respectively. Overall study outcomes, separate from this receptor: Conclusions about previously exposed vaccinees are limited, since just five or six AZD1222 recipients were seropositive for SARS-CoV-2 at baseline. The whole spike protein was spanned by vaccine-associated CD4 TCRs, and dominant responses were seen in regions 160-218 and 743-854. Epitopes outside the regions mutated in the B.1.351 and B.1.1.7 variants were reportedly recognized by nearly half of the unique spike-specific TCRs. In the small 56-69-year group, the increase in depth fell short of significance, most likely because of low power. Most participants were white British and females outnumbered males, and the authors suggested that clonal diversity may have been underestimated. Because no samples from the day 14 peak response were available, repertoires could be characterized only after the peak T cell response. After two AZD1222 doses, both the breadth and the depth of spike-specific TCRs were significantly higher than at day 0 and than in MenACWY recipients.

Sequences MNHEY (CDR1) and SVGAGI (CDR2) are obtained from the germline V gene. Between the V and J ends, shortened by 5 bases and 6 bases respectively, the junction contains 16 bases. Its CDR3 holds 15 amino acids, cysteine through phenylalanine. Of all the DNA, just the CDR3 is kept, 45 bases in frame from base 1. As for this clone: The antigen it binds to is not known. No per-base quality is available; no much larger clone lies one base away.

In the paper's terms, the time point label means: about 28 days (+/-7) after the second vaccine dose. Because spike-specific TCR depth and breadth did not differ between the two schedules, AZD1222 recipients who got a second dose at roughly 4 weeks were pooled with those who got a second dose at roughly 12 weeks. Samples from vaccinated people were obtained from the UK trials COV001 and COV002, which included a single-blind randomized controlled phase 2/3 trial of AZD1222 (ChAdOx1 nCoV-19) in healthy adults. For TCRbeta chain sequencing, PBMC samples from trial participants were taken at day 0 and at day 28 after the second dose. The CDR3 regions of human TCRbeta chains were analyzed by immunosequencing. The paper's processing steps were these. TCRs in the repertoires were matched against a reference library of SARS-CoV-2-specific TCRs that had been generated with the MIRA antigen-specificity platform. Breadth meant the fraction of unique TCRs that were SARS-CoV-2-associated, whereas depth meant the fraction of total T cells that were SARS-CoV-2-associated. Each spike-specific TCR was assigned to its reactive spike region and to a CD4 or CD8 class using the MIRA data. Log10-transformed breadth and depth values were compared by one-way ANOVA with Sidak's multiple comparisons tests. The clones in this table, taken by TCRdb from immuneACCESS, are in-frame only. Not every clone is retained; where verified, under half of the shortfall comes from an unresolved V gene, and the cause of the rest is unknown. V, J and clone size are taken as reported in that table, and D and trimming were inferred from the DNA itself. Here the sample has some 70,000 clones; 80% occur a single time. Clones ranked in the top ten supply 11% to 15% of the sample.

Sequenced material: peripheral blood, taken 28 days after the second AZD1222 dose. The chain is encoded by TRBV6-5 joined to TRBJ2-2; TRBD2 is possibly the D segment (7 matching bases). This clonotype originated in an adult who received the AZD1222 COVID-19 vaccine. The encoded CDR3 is CASSPGWRGPGELFF. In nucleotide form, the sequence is TGTGCCAGCAGTCCAGGGTGGCGGGGGCCCGGGGAGCTGTTTTTT.